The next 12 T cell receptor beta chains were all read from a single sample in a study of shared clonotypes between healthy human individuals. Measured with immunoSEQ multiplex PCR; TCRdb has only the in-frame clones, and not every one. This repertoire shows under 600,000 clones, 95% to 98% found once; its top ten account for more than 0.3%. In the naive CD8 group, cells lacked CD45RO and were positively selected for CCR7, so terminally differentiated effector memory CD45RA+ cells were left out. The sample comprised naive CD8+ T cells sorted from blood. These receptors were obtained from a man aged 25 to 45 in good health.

The CDR3 nucleotides read TGTGCCAGCAGTTTATTATCCCTACAGGGGGAAAAACTGTTTTTT. As protein: CASSLLSLQGEKLFF. The V call is TRBV27, the J call TRBJ1-4; TRBD1 matches at 7 bases. Germline V gives CDR1 MNHEY, CDR2 SMNVEV (reference sequence). The V gene end was trimmed by 1 base and the J gene end by 8 bases; junction bases not matched to a gene: 7. CDR3 size: 15 residues. The full variable domain, with the rest looked up from reference TRBV27 and TRBJ1-4, is EAQVTQNPRYLITVTGKKLTVTCSQNMNHEYMSWYRQDPGLGLRQIYYSMNVEVTDKGDVPEGYKVSRKEKRNFPLILESPSPNQTSLYFCASSLLSLQGEKLFFGSGTQLSVL.

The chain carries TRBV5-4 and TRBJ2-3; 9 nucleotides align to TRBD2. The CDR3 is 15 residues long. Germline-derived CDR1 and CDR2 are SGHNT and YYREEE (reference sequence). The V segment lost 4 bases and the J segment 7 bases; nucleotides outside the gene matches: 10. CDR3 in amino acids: CASSEVAGVPNTQYF. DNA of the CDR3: TGTGCCAGCAGCGAGGTAGCGGGAGTCCCAAATACGCAGTATTTT.

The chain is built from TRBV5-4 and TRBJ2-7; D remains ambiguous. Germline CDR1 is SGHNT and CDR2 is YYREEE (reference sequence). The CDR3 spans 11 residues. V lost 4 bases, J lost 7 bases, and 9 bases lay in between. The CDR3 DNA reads TGTGCCAGCAGCGATCTAAGGGAGCAGTACTTC. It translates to CASSDLREQYF.

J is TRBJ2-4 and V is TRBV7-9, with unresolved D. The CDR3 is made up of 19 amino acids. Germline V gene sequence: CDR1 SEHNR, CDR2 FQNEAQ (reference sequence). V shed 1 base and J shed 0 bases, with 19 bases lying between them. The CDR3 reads CASSLELRTQPVAKNIQYF. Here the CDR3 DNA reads TGTGCCAGCAGCTTAGAACTTAGGACCCAACCGGTAGCCAAAAACATTCAGTACTTC.

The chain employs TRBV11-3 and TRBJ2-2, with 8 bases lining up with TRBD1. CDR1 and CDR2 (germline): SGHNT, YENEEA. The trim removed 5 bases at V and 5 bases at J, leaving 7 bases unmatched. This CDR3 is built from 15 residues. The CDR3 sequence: CASSAQTGVTGELFF. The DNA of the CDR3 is TGTGCCAGCAGCGCCCAGACAGGGGTGACCGGGGAGCTGTTTTTT.

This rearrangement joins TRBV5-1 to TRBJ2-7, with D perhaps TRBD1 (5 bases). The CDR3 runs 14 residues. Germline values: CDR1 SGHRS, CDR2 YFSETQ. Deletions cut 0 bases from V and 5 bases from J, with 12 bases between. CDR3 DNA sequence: TGCGCCAGCAGCTTGGGCCAGGGCGTCAACGAGCAGTACTTC. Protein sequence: CASSLGQGVNEQYF.

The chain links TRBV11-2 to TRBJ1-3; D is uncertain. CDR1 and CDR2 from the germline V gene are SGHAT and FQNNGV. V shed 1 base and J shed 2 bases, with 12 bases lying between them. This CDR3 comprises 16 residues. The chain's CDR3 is CASSLAPLKTGNTIYF. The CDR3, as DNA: TGTGCCAGCAGCTTAGCGCCCTTGAAGACTGGAAACACCATATATTTT.

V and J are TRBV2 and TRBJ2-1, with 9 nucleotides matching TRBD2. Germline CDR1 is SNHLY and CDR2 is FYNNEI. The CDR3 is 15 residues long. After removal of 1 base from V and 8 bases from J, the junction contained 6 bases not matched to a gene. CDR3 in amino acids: CASSEGASGNHEQFF. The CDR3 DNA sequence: TGTGCCAGCAGTGAAGGAGCTAGCGGGAACCATGAGCAGTTCTTC.

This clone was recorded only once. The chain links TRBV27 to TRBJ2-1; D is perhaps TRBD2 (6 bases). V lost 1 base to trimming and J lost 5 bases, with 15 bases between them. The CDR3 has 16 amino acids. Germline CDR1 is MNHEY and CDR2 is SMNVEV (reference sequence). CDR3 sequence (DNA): TGTGCCAGCAGTTTATGGGGGGTAGGTATCAACAATGAGCAGTTCTTC. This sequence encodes CASSLWGVGINNEQFF.

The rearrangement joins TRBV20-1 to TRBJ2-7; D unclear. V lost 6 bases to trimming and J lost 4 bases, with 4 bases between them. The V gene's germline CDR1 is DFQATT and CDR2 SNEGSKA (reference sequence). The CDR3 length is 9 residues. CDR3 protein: CSALYEQYF. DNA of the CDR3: TGCAGTGCCCTATACGAGCAGTACTTC.

The CDR3, as DNA: TGTGCCAGCAGTGAAGGTGTCGGCACCGGGGAGCTGTTTTTT. Protein: CASSEGVGTGELFF. The rearrangement links TRBV2 to TRBJ2-2; D unclear. The CDR3 contains 14 residues. V was trimmed by 1 base and J by 4 bases, leaving 7 bases between them. The germline V gene has CDR1 SNHLY and CDR2 FYNNEI.

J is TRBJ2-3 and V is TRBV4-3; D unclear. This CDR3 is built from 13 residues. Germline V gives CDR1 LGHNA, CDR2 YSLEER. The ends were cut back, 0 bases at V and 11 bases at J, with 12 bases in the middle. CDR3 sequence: CASSQDFPGGQYF. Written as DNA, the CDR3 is TGCGCCAGCAGCCAAGATTTTCCCGGTGGGCAGTATTTT.